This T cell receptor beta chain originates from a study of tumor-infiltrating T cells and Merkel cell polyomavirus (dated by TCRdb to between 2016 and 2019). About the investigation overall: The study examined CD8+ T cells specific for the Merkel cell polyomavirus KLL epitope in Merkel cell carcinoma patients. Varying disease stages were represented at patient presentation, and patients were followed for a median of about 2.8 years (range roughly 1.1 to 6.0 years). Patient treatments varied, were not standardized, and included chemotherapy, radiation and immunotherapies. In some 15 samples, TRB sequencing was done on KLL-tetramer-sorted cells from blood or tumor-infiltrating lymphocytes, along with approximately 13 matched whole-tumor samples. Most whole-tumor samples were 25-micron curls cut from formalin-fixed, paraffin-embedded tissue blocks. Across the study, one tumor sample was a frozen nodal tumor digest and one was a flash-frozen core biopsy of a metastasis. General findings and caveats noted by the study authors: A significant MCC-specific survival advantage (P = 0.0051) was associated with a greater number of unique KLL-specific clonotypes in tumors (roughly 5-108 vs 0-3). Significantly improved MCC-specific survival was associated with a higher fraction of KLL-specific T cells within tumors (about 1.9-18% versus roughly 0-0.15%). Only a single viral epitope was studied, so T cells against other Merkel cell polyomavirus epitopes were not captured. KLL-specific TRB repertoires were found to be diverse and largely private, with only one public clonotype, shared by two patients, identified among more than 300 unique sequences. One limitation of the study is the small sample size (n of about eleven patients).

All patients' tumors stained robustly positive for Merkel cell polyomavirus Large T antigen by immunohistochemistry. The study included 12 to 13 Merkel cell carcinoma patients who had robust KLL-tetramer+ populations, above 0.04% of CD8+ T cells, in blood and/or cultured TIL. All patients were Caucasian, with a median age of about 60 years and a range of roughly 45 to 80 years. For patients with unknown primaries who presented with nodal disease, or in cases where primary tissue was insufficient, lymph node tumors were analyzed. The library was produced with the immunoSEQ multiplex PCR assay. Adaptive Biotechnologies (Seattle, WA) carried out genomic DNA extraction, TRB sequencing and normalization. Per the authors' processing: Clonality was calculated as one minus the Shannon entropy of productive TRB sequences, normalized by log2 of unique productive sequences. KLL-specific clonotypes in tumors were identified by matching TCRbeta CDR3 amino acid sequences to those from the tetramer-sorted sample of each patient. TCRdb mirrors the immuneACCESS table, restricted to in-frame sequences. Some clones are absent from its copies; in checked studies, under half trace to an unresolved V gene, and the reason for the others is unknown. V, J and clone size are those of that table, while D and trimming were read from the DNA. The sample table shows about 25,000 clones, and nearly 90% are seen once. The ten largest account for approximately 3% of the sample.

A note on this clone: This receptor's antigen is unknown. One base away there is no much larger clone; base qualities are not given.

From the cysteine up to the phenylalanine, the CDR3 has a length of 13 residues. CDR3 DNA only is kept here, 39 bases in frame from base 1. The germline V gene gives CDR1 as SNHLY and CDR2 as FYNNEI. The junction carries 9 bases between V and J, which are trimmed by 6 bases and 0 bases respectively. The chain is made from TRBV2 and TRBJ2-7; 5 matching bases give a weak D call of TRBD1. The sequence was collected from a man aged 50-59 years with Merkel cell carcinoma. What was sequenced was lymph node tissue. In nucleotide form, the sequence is TGTGCCAGCAGAGACGACAGCTCCTACGAGCAGTACTTC. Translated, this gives CASRDDSSYEQYF.